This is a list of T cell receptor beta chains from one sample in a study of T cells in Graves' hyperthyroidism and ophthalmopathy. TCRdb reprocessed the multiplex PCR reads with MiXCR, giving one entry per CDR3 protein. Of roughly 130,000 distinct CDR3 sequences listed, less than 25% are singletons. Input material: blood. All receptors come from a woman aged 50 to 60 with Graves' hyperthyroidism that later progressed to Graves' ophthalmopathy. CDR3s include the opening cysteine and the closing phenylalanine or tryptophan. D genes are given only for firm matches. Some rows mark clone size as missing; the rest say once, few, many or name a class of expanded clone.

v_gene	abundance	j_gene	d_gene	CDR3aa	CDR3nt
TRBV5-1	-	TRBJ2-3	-	CASSIRISSTDTQYF	TGCGCCAGCAGCATCAGGATTTCCAGCACAGATACGCAGTATTTT
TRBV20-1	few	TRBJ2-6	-	CSARVPGSGANVLTF	TGCAGTGCTAGAGTTCCAGGGTCTGGGGCCAACGTCCTGACTTTC
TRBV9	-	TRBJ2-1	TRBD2	CASSYGTSGRWDEQFF	TGTGCCAGCAGCTACGGGACTAGCGGGAGGTGGGATGAGCAGTTCTTC
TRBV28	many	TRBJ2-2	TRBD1	CASSEGDRETGELFF	TGTGCCAGCAGTGAAGGGGACAGGGAGACCGGGGAGCTGTTTTTT
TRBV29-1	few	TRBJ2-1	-	CSVQITSSYNEQFF	TGCAGCGTTCAGATTACGAGCTCCTACAATGAGCAGTTCTTC
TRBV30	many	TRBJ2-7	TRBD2	CAWSLAGTYEQYF	TGTGCCTGGAGTCTAGCGGGCACCTACGAGCAGTACTTC
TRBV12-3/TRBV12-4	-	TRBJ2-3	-	CASSPARGADTQYF	TGTGCCAGCAGTCCGGCGAGGGGGGCAGATACGCAGTATTTT
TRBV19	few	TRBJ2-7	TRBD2	CASSLRGVYEQYF	TGTGCCAGTTCTCTTCGGGGGGTCTACGAGCAGTACTTC
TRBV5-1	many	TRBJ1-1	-	CASSLVAGPNTEAFF	TGCGCCAGCAGCTTGGTGGCAGGGCCGAACACTGAAGCTTTCTTT
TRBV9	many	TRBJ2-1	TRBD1	CASSVAKGQGRVNEQFF	TGTGCCAGCAGCGTAGCTAAGGGACAGGGTAGAGTCAATGAGCAGTTCTTC
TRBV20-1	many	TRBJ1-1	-	CSASASYRRGGTEAFF	TGCAGTGCTAGCGCCTCTTACCGAAGAGGGGGCACTGAAGCTTTCTTT
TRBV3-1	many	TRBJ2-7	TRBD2	CASSGPAGGFYEQYF	TGTGCCAGCAGCGGTCCAGCGGGAGGTTTCTACGAGCAGTACTTC
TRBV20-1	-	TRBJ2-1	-	CSARDGWTTSEQFF	TGCAGTGCTAGAGATGGGTGGACGACCAGTGAGCAGTTCTTC
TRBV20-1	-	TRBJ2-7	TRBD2	CSASGLAGTYEQYF	TGCAGTGCTAGTGGACTAGCGGGGACCTACGAGCAGTACTTC
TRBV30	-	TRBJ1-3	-	CAWSLPRDTIYF	TGTGCCTGGAGTCTTCCCCGGGACACCATATATTTT
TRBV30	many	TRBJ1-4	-	CASQGGTNEKLFF	TGTGCCTCCCAAGGGGGAACTAATGAAAAACTGTTTTTT
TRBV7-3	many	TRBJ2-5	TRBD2	CASSPRASGQETQYF	TGTGCCAGCAGCCCCCGGGCTAGCGGGCAAGAGACCCAGTACTTC
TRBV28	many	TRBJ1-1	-	CASSPNNLNTEAFF	TGTGCCAGCAGTCCGAACAATTTGAACACTGAAGCTTTCTTT
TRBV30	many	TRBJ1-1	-	CAWSKTRGPNTEAFF	TGTGCCTGGAGTAAGACCCGGGGGCCGAACACTGAAGCTTTCTTT
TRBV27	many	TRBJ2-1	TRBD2	CASSLHPSAGGYNEQFF	TGTGCCAGCAGTTTGCACCCATCGGCGGGAGGGTACAATGAGCAGTTCTTC
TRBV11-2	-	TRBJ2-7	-	CASSLAQLSYEQYF	TGTGCCAGCAGCTTAGCACAGCTCTCCTACGAGCAGTACTTC
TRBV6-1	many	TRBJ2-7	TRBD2	CASSEGLDSLEQYF	TGTGCCAGCAGTGAGGGACTAGATAGTCTCGAGCAGTACTTC
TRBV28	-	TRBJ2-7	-	CASSFKAPGFNYEQYF	TGTGCCAGCAGCTTCAAGGCACCGGGATTTAACTACGAGCAGTACTTC
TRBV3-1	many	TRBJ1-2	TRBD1	CASSQDRTGVYGYTF	TGTGCCAGCAGCCAAGACAGGACAGGGGTCTATGGCTACACCTTC
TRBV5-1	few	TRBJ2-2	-	CASSGGQNTGELFF	TGCGCCAGCAGCGGGGGACAGAACACCGGGGAGCTGTTTTTT
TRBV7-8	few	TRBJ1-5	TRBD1	CASSSGQGINQPQHF	TGTGCCAGCAGCTCGGGACAGGGGATCAATCAGCCCCAGCATTTT
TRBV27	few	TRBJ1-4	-	CASSYARGGPNEKLFF	TGTGCCAGCAGTTACGCACGGGGGGGCCCTAATGAAAAACTGTTTTTT
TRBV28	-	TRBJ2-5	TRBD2	CASTSPGGSRETQYF	TGTGCCAGCACTTCCCCGGGGGGGTCGCGGGAGACCCAGTACTTC
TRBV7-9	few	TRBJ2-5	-	CASSLTTGAQETQYF	TGTGCCAGCAGCTTAACGACGGGGGCCCAAGAGACCCAGTACTTC
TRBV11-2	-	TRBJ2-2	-	CASSLPGGTGELFF	TGTGCCAGCAGCCTACCCGGCGGCACCGGGGAGCTGTTTTTT
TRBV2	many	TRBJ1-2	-	CASSPGPDYGYTF	TGTGCCAGCAGTCCCGGTCCAGACTATGGCTACACCTTC
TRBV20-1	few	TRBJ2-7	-	CSARDPLGSTNEQYF	TGCAGTGCTAGAGACCCACTAGGGTCAACTAACGAGCAGTACTTC
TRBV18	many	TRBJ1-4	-	CASSPPNDREKLFF	TGTGCCAGCTCACCACCGAATGACAGGGAAAAACTGTTTTTT
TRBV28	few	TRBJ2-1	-	CASSLFRGFGNEQFF	TGTGCCAGCAGTTTATTTAGGGGTTTTGGTAATGAGCAGTTCTTC
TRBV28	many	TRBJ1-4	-	CASSSHGPNEKLFF	TGTGCCAGCAGTTCTCACGGGCCTAATGAAAAACTGTTTTTT
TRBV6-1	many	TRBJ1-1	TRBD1	CASSSMRGPTMNTEAFF	TGTGCCAGCAGTTCAATGAGGGGGCCCACGATGAACACTGAAGCTTTCTTT
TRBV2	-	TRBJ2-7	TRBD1	CASSGQGVSYEQYF	TGTGCCAGCAGTGGACAGGGGGTATCCTACGAGCAGTACTTC